Listed here are 17 T cell receptor beta chains from one sample, sequenced in a study of blood T cell repertoires in COVID-19. Produced via immunoSEQ multiplex PCR; TCRdb's table is partial and in-frame only. The profile covers more than 200,000 clones, with 80% to 90% appearing a single time and less than 3.5% taken by the ten largest. Source material: peripheral blood. The receptors come from a man aged 25 to 45 with COVID-19, enrolled during active disease.

In this sample, this clone turned up once. This rearrangement joins TRBV18 to TRBJ2-1; 12 positions match TRBD1. There are 16 residues in the CDR3. V was clipped by 0 bases and J by 5 bases; unmatched bases: 2. Germline V gives CDR1 KGHSH, CDR2 LQKENI. CDR3 nucleotide sequence: TGTGCCAGCTCACCACCCGGGACAGGGGGCCACAATGAGCAGTTCTTC. Its translation is CASSPPGTGGHNEQFF.

The V and J genes are TRBV6-5 and TRBJ2-7, with D maybe TRBD1 (6 bases). V lost 5 bases and J 2 bases, leaving 7 bases between the germline ends. The CDR3 consists of 12 residues. Germline V gives CDR1 MNHEY, CDR2 SVGAGI. CDR3 bases: TGTGCCAGCAGTACAGGGACCTACGAGCAGTACTTC. Translation gives CASSTGTYEQYF.

This clone was observed a single time. The chain couples TRBV9 to TRBJ2-7; maybe TRBD2 (6 bases). This CDR3 spans 14 amino acids. CDR1 and CDR2 from the germline V gene are SGDLS and YYNGEE. Trimming stripped 4 bases from V and 1 base from J, with 12 bases between. CDR3 bases: TGTGCCAGCAGCTCATTAGCGGATTCCTACGAGCAGTACTTC. Translation gives CASSSLADSYEQYF.

The V and J genes are TRBV6-6 and TRBJ1-5, with 11 bases lining up with TRBD1. V dropped 4 bases and J dropped 3; count of bases not matched to a gene: 5. The germline CDR1 and CDR2 sequences are MNHNY and SVGAGI (reference sequence). CDR3 size: 16 residues. The CDR3 coding sequence is TGTGCCAGCAGTTCAGGACAGGGGGCCAACAATCAGCCCCAGCATTTT. Translating it yields CASSSGQGANNQPQHF.

J is TRBJ2-7 and V is TRBV9; 9 bases agree with TRBD1. Trimming at V came to 4 bases and at J to 4 bases, leaving 6 bases not matched to a gene. CDR3 size: 14 residues. Germline loops: CDR1 SGDLS, CDR2 YYNGEE. The CDR3 sequence: CASSPRTGVYEQYF. CDR3 coding DNA: TGTGCCAGCAGCCCCAGGACAGGGGTTTACGAGCAGTACTTC.

This chain's CDR3 is CASSPVGGAPFEQYF. The CDR3 coding sequence is TGTGCCAGCAGTCCGGTGGGAGGGGCACCTTTTGAGCAGTACTTC. This chain connects TRBV28 to TRBJ2-7, with 7 bases matching TRBD2. With 5 bases clipped from V and 7 bases from J, the junction kept 14 bases outside the gene matches. From germline, CDR1 is MDHEN and CDR2 SYDVKM. This CDR3 has 15 residues.

The rearrangement joins TRBV4-3 to TRBJ1-6; perhaps TRBD1 as D (5 bases). This CDR3 region has 16 residues. The V end was cut by 0 bases, the J end by 7 bases, with 13 bases between. CDR1 LGHNA and CDR2 YSLEER come from the germline V gene. Here the CDR3 DNA reads TGCGCCAGCAGCCAAGATAGGAGGGGCGCCAATTCACCCCTCCACTTT. This sequence encodes CASSQDRRGANSPLHF.

The CDR3 DNA sequence: TGCGCCAGCAGCCAAGATCCAGGGACTAGCGGGAGCCACGAGCAGTACTTC. As protein: CASSQDPGTSGSHEQYF. V is TRBV4-3 and J is TRBJ2-7, with TRBD2 identical over 14 bases. This CDR3 has 17 amino acids. Germline values: CDR1 LGHNA, CDR2 YSLEER. With V trimmed by 0 bases and J by 5 bases, 6 bases remained unmatched.

The V call is TRBV30, the J call TRBJ2-3; D may be TRBD2 (7 bases). CDR1 and CDR2 from the germline V gene are GTSNPN and SVGIG (reference sequence). The CDR3 has 15 amino acids. Trimming stripped 0 bases from V and 1 base from J, with 11 bases between. This CDR3 reads CAWSVGGGGTDTQYF. The CDR3 bases are TGTGCCTGGAGTGTGGGAGGGGGGGGCACAGATACGCAGTATTTT.

The chain joins TRBV6-5 to TRBJ1-1, with D possibly TRBD1 on 5 matching bases. The V and J ends lost 5 bases and 1 base respectively, with 5 bases between them. Germline V gene data show CDR1 as MNHEY and CDR2 as SVGAGI. The CDR3 has 12 residues. CDR3 sequence (DNA): TGTGCCAGCAGTCAGGGGAACACTGAAGCTTTCTTT. It specifies CASSQGNTEAFF.

The chain carries TRBV18 and TRBJ1-2; the D gene is possibly TRBD1 (5 bases). The CDR3 length is 16 residues. Germline CDR1 KGHSH, CDR2 LQKENI. The V end was cut by 1 base, the J end by 6 bases, with 18 bases between. CDR3 protein: CASSPQDGDYADGYTF. The CDR3 DNA sequence: TGTGCCAGCTCACCACAGGACGGGGACTATGCCGATGGCTACACCTTC.

The rearrangement links TRBV6-5 to TRBJ2-1, with 9 bases aligning to TRBD1. J gave up 9 bases and V 5 bases, and 8 bases lay outside the gene matches. The length of the CDR3 is 14 residues. CDR1 and CDR2 (germline): MNHEY, SVGAGI. CDR3 sequence reads: CASSRTGVVGEQFF. CDR3 in DNA: TGTGCCAGCAGTCGGACAGGGGTGGTAGGTGAGCAGTTCTTC.

The gene calls are TRBV19 and TRBJ1-5; D is unclear. V dropped 3 bases and J dropped 5 bases, with 8 bases sitting between them. There are 13 residues in the CDR3. The germline V gene has CDR1 LNHDA and CDR2 SQIVND (reference sequence). As DNA, the CDR3 is TGTGCCAGTAGTATTGAGGGTTATCAGCCCCAGCATTTT. Translation gives CASSIEGYQPQHF.

The chain's CDR3 is CASSSQQGTNEKLFF. DNA of the CDR3: TGTGCCAGCTCTTCCCAACAGGGGACTAATGAAAAACTGTTTTTT. The chain employs TRBV18 and TRBJ1-4, with 7 positions matching TRBD1. Trimming took 6 bases from V and 2 from J; bases not matched to a gene: 6. Germline V CDR1 and CDR2: KGHSH, LQKENI. The CDR3 totals 15 residues.

The chain recombines TRBV21-1 with TRBJ2-2; TRBD2, the D gene given by the table, was not confirmed from the DNA. TRBV21-1 is a pseudogene segment. CDR3 length equals 15 residues. The DNA of the CDR3 is TGTGCCAGCAGCAAATTCGCGGGAAACACCGGGGAGCTGTTTTTT. This encodes CASSKFAGNTGELFF.

The sample holds one count of this clone. CDR3 sequence: CASTRREGTDTQYF. As DNA, the CDR3 is TGTGCCAGTACCAGAAGGGAGGGGACAGATACGCAGTATTTT. The J gene is TRBJ2-3, the V gene TRBV19, with 7 bases aligning to TRBD2. CDR1 is LNHDA, CDR2 SQIVND, per germline (reference sequence). The trim removed 7 bases at V and 3 bases at J, leaving 7 bases unmatched. The CDR3 loop spans 14 amino acids.

The chain couples TRBV5-4 to TRBJ2-3; D unresolved. V was trimmed by 2 bases and J by 1 base, leaving 5 bases between them. CDR1 and CDR2 (germline): SGHNT, YYREEE (reference sequence). This CDR3 comprises 13 residues. CDR3 sequence (DNA): TGTGCCAGCAGCTTCCCAGGCACAGATACGCAGTATTTT. This translates into CASSFPGTDTQYF.